The TCR beta chain under discussion was sequenced for a study of blood T cell repertoires in COVID-19. This clone appeared once. The data were produced by immunoSEQ multiplex PCR, yet TCRdb's version contains in-frame clones alone and is incomplete. The sample has 27,000 or so clones, around nine tenths seen once; the top ten hold around 17%. The germline V gene has CDR1 MNHEY and CDR2 SVGAGI. The CDR3 is 14 amino acids. Germline trimming cut 6 bases from V and 5 bases from J; bases unmatched to any gene: 4. Material for sequencing was peripheral blood. The TCR originated in a human donor with active COVID-19. The donor label of this sample is uncertain. The rearrangement uses TRBV6-5 and TRBJ1-5; 10 nucleotides agree with TRBD1. CDR3 bases: TGTGCCAGCAGACCGGACAGGGGGTATCAGCCCCAGCATTTT. It encodes CASRPDRGYQPQHF.